The T cell receptor beta chain described here comes from a study of OX40 agonist ivuxolimab in advanced cancers. Turning to the study itself: Patients received intravenous ivuxolimab every 2 weeks at 0.01 to 10 mg/kg.

Whole-study results and caveats: Nonresponders, in some cases, also had low normalized T-cell clonal expansion. On average, CD8+ T cells had more expanded clones than CD4+. Researchers did not establish what antigens the expanded peripheral T cells target.

The assay was immunoSEQ multiplex PCR, and TCRdb's table has in-frame clones only and misses some. The sample lists about 67,000 clones, over 75% occurring once. On this clone: The target antigen is unknown.

This clonotype was obtained from an adult with an advanced solid tumor such as melanoma, head and neck, liver or kidney cancer. Sequencing was performed on CD4+ or CD8+ T cells sorted from blood, taken in a trial of the OX40 agonist ivuxolimab.

The CDR3: CSVFRQGMGFDTEAFF. For the CDR3, the DNA is TGCAGCGTTTTCCGACAGGGTATGGGTTTTGACACTGAAGCTTTCTTT. The chain recombines TRBV29-1 with TRBJ1-1, with 7 bases lining up with TRBD1. This CDR3 contains 16 residues. CDR1 is SQVTM, CDR2 ANQGSEA, per germline. V trimming: 5 bases; J trimming: 3 bases; junction bases outside the gene matches: 15.